The T cell receptor beta chain under discussion was sequenced for a study of blood T cell repertoires in COVID-19 (dated by TCRdb to 2020 to 2022). With respect to the entire study: Samples from collaborators originated in the United States, Italy and Spain and spanned both the acute and convalescent phases of COVID-19. The material from the prospective study consisted of cDNA or gDNA derived from T cells, B-cell-depleted T cells, or PBMCs. Where available, HLA class I and class II types were obtained from metadata supplied by the sample provider rather than from assay-based typing. Nearly every sample came with metadata listing a de-identified subject ID, COVID-19 status, age in years and sex. The repertoires were made available in a free public database intended to serve as a resource for research on the immune response to SARS-CoV-2. Samples came from the ongoing ImmuneRACE study (first 160 participants) plus 1,254 subjects from 6 global collaborators. The dataset comprised deeply sampled blood TCRbeta repertoires from subjects exposed to, actively infected with, or recovered from COVID-19.

Collaborating institutions collected whole blood in K2EDTA tubes following their own protocols. For TCRbeta analysis, collaborator samples were shipped as frozen whole blood, as isolated PBMCs, or as DNA extracted from either sample type. The paper as a whole reports these results and caveats: How much clinical and demographic metadata was included differed by source and by participant, and the metadata was provided uncurated.

TCRbeta CDR3 regions were amplified from genomic DNA using the immunoSEQ Assay, a bias-controlled multiplex PCR. The paper's processing steps were these. Nucleated cell counts per sample were estimated from amplification of reference gene primers within the assay. To quantify the absolute abundance of each unique TCRbeta CDR3 rearrangement, sequence reads were collapsed and filtered. Productive Simpson clonality was computed per sample as the square root of Simpson's diversity index over productive rearrangements. TCRdb retrieved this table from immuneACCESS and kept in-frame rearrangements only. Not all clones are present; in checked studies, unresolved V genes account for under half, and no reason is known for the remainder. V and J calls and clone size are as listed in that table; D and trimming were resolved from the DNA. Present in this sample are some 130,000 clones, around four fifths of which were seen just once. The ten largest account for roughly 20% of the sample.

CDR1 and CDR2 (KGHSH, LQKENI) derive from the germline V gene. Its CDR3 holds 13 amino acids, cysteine through phenylalanine. Only the CDR3 region is kept as DNA, spanning 39 bases read in frame from base 1. The junction carries 10 bases between V and J, which are trimmed by 6 bases and 4 bases respectively. On this clone: The clone's antigen remains unknown. Per-base qualities were not stored, and no clone one base away is much larger.

Material: peripheral blood. The rearrangement combines TRBV18 with TRBJ2-1; a tentative D call is TRBD2 (5 bases match). This clonotype was obtained from an elderly man with acute or convalescent COVID-19. The nucleotides read TGTGCCAGCTCGCAGGACTTATACAATGAGCAGTTCTTC. Its protein is CASSQDLYNEQFF.